This TCR beta chain was profiled in a study of tumor and adjacent non-tumor tissue in lung cancer. This clonotype was observed a handful of times. Given a much more abundant clone one base away, this may be a read error. Germline assignment: CDR1 SGHNT and CDR2 YYREEE (reference sequence). V lost 4 bases and J lost 10, with 18 bases in between. CDR3 length equals 14 residues. The template was RNA from unsorted bulk tissue. TCRbeta libraries were built with three rounds of nested PCR, modified from ARM-PCR. TCRdb recomputed calls from the multiplex PCR reads with MiXCR, one row per CDR3 protein. The repertoire has roughly 65,000 distinct CDR3 sequences, roughly 56% of them found once; the top ten carry around 20%.

J is TRBJ2-1 and V is TRBV5-4, with D possibly being TRBD1 (5 bases). The sequence was collected from a man in his fifties with non-small cell lung cancer. Sequencing input: lung tumor tissue. The CDR3 bases are TGTGCCAGCAGCCCGACGGAAGGGGAATACGAGCAGTTCTTC. It encodes CASSPTEGEYEQFF.